This entry concerns a single TCR beta chain. Antigen: not known. This specimen comes from a study of shared clonotypes between healthy human individuals. Study outcomes and limitations: Larger estimated richness was generally recorded for naive subsets relative to memory subsets. Researchers sampled only blood; tissue repertoires likely differ.

Sequencing was performed with immunoSEQ multiplex PCR; in TCRdb, only in-frame clones are kept and a portion is missing. Found here are about 680,000 clones, 73% of them singletons; the top ten hold around 1.8%. A CD45RA+ naive subset and a CD45RA-negative memory subset were split from CD4+ cells. The V end lost 6 bases, the J end lost 4 bases, and 21 bases lay between the germline ends. Germline loops: CDR1 SGHAT, CDR2 FQDESV (reference sequence). This CDR3 contains 16 residues. The specimen was memory CD4+ T cells sorted from blood. Stated subset: CD45RA-negative fraction. This chain uses TRBV11-1 with TRBJ1-1; D is undetermined. The receptor was isolated from a young woman in good health. As DNA, the CDR3 is TGTGCCAGCAGATCACCCATATCAAGTAGGTCCACTGAAGCTTTCTTT. Translation: CASRSPISSRSTEAFF. The full variable domain, completed using reference TRBV11-1 and TRBJ1-1, is EAEVAQSPRYKITEKSQAVAFWCDPISGHATLYWYRQILGQGPELLVQFQDESVVDDSQLPKDRFSAERLKGVDSTLKIQPAELGDSAMYLCASRSPISSRSTEAFFGQGTRLTVV.